This TCR beta chain was captured in a study of blood T cell repertoires in COVID-19. Trimming removed 4 bases from V and 2 bases from J; junction bases left unmatched: 6. The CDR3 loop spans 14 amino acids. Sequencing was performed with immunoSEQ multiplex PCR; in TCRdb, only in-frame clones are kept and a portion is missing. The sample records some 200,000 clones, 85% to 90% being singletons. This sequence was found in an older man with acute or convalescent COVID-19. Sequenced sample: peripheral blood. The J gene is TRBJ2-7, the V gene TRBV5-3, with 7 bases identical to TRBD1. TRBV5-3 belongs to the ORF category, with a function that is uncertain. Written as DNA, the CDR3 is TGTGCCAGAAGCCTAAGACAGGGTCCCTACGAGCAGTACGTC. Its translation is CARSLRQGPYEQYV.